Shown below are 19 T cell receptor beta chains from a single sample sequenced in a study of Tregs in tolerant kidney transplant recipients. Mixed chimerism was transient after nonmyeloablative marrow transplants from related graft donors. The data were produced by immunoSEQ multiplex PCR, yet TCRdb's version contains in-frame clones alone and is incomplete. The sample carries under 90,000 clones, 75% to 95% recorded once. Material: CD4+ T cells from blood (PBMCs), obtained 24 months after the transplant. Receptors originate from a human patient who received a combined kidney and bone marrow transplant. Some T cells may arise from the graft donor.

There are a few counts of this clone. The chain couples TRBV19 to TRBJ2-2; D ambiguous. V gave up 2 bases and J gave up 7 bases, with 8 bases separating them. CDR1 and CDR2 (germline): LNHDA, SQIVND (reference sequence). This CDR3 region has 13 residues. Written as DNA, the CDR3 is TGTGCCAGTAGTATATTAGCCAGCGGGGAGCTGTTTTTT. Encoded protein: CASSILASGELFF.

A single count supports this clone. The chain combines TRBV2 with TRBJ2-2, with 7 nucleotides matching TRBD1. There are 14 residues in the CDR3. Germline V gives CDR1 SNHLY, CDR2 FYNNEI. V lost 6 bases and J lost 10; bases outside the gene matches: 11. This CDR3 reads CASRGARGPVELFF. The CDR3 region has the DNA TGTGCCAGCAGGGGGGCTAGGGGGCCGGTGGAGCTGTTTTTT.

The chain carries TRBV5-1 and TRBJ1-2, with D hard to call. V was clipped by 0 bases and J by 0 bases, with 6 bases between them. This CDR3 has 14 amino acids. Germline values: CDR1 SGHRS, CDR2 YFSETQ. The CDR3 sequence: CASSLGETNYGYTF. CDR3 DNA sequence: TGCGCCAGCAGCTTGGGGGAGACTAACTATGGCTACACCTTC.

The CDR3 DNA is TGTGCCACCAGCAGGGGGGTAGGGGGGGGTTTTCATTCACCCCTCCACTTT. Translated: CATSRGVGGGFHSPLHF. The chain uses TRBV15 and TRBJ1-6; D perhaps matches TRBD1 (6 bases). This CDR3 comprises 17 residues. Germline loops: CDR1 LNHNV, CDR2 YYDKDF (reference sequence). Trimming removed 3 bases from V and 8 bases from J, with 20 bases in between.

This rearrangement joins TRBV7-2 to TRBJ2-1, with 11 positions matching TRBD2. CDR1 SGHTA and CDR2 FQGNSA come from the germline V gene. V lost 3 bases and J lost 8; bases outside the gene matches: 6. The CDR3 contains 15 residues. This chain's CDR3 is CASSLLAGGPDEQFF. The CDR3, as DNA: TGTGCCAGCAGCTTGTTAGCGGGAGGGCCCGATGAGCAGTTCTTC.

The CDR3 nucleotides read TGTGCCATCAGGACCGGGACAGGATTCGGAGATACGCAGTATTTT. Amino acid sequence: CAIRTGTGFGDTQYF. The V gene is TRBV10-3, the J gene TRBJ2-3; 8 bases match TRBD1. Trimming took 6 bases from V and 5 from J; bases not matched to a gene: 10. CDR3 size: 15 residues. Germline CDR1 reads ENHRY; CDR2 reads SYGVKD.

This clone was picked up a small number of times. This chain connects TRBV18 to TRBJ1-1; D is possibly TRBD1 (5 bases). The CDR3 length is 16 residues. Germline CDR1 reads KGHSH; CDR2 reads LQKENI. V gave up 0 bases and J gave up 5 bases, with 16 bases separating them. CDR3 sequence: CASSPPSGGVGTEAFF. CDR3 in DNA: TGTGCCAGCTCACCACCGTCTGGGGGGGTAGGAACTGAAGCTTTCTTT.

The rearrangement joins TRBV7-2 to TRBJ1-2; D gene unclear. CDR3 length: 14 amino acids. V lost 5 bases and J lost 4, with 14 bases in between. Germline loops: CDR1 SGHTA, CDR2 FQGNSA. CDR3 nucleotides: TGTGCCAGCAGCCCCCGTCGGCCAGGCTATGGCTACACCTTC. The encoded protein is CASSPRRPGYGYTF.

Note on this clone: Other DNA sequences within the sample encode an identical CDR3. The rearrangement links TRBV7-9 to TRBJ2-7, with D uncertain. CDR3 size: 12 residues. Trimming cost V 2 bases and J 3 bases, with 5 bases left between them. Germline CDR1 SEHNR, CDR2 FQNEAQ (reference sequence). CDR3 coding DNA: TGTGCCAGCAGCTTAAGAGGCTACGAGCAGTACTTC. It codes for CASSLRGYEQYF.

The chain has TRBV5-1 and TRBJ2-1; no definite D call. The CDR3 contains 13 residues. The germline V gene has CDR1 SGHRS and CDR2 YFSETQ. V was pared by 2 bases and J by 7 bases, with 10 bases between. CDR3 in DNA: TGCGCCAGCAGCTTCACGTTCTATAATGAGCAGTTCTTC. It encodes CASSFTFYNEQFF.

The genes are TRBV7-6 and TRBJ2-3; 8 positions agree with TRBD1. The CDR3 runs 16 residues. CDR1 is SGHVS and CDR2 is FNYEAQ in the germline V gene. The J segment lost 6 bases and the V segment lost 0 bases, leaving 8 bases of the junction unmatched. The CDR3 loop reads CASSLAGDRFGDTQYF. The CDR3, as DNA: TGTGCCAGCAGCTTAGCAGGGGACAGGTTTGGGGATACGCAGTATTTT.

This clone was found once. The chain combines TRBV11-2 with TRBJ1-2, with 7 bases lining up with TRBD1. This CDR3 region has 13 residues. Germline-derived CDR1 and CDR2 are SGHAT and FQNNGV. V gave up 7 bases and J gave up 5 bases; unmatched junction bases: 7. The CDR3 sequence is CASNPRGRYGYTF. The CDR3 DNA follows: TGTGCCAGCAACCCCAGGGGGAGGTATGGCTACACCTTC.

This clone showed up just once. The chain joins TRBV4-1 to TRBJ1-1; 7 bases match TRBD1. Germline V gene lookup returns CDR1 MGHRA and CDR2 YSYEKL. The CDR3 is made up of 14 amino acids. J gave up 11 bases and V 0 bases, and 9 bases lay outside the gene matches. CDR3 residues: CASSQERGRGRAFF. CDR3 bases: TGCGCCAGCAGCCAAGAACGCGGTAGGGGGCGGGCTTTCTTT.

In regard to this clone: At one of its ends the junction is not consistent with the germline gene, which may arise from a read error. Other nucleotide sequences in the sample specify the same CDR3. J is TRBJ1-1 and V is TRBV28; a weak D match, TRBD1 (6 bases). The germline V gene has CDR1 MDHEN and CDR2 SYDVKM. The CDR3 totals 15 residues. In nucleotides, the CDR3 is TGTGCCAGCAGTTCCTCACAGGGTGCGGACACTGAGGCTTTCTTT. Translation gives CASSSSQGADTEAFF.

The chain carries TRBV11-3 and TRBJ2-3, with TRBD1 identical over 10 bases. Germline assignment: CDR1 SGHNT and CDR2 YENEEA. The CDR3 runs 17 residues. J gave up 4 bases and V 1 base, and 8 bases lay outside the gene matches. As DNA, the CDR3 is TGTGCCAGCAGCTTAGTAGGACCGGGACAGGGGTCAGATACGCAGTATTTT. Residues: CASSLVGPGQGSDTQYF. Combining the CDR3 with reference TRBV11-3 and TRBJ2-3 gives the whole variable domain EAGVVQSPRYKIIEKKQPVAFWCNPISGHNTLYWYLQNLGQGPELLIRYENEEAVDDSQLPKDRFSAERLKGVDSTLKIQPAELGDSAVYLCASSLVGPGQGSDTQYFGPGTRLTVL.

The chain links TRBV7-9 to TRBJ2-3; 7 bases are shared with TRBD1. V lost 1 base, J lost 2 bases, and 9 bases stayed unmatched. The CDR3 extends over 17 amino acids. CDR1 and CDR2 from the germline V gene are SEHNR and FQNEAQ (reference sequence). For the CDR3, the DNA is TGTGCCAGCAGCTTAGGAGTCGACAGGGCCTCCACAGATACGCAGTATTTT. The encoded protein is CASSLGVDRASTDTQYF. Full variable domain (remainder filled in from reference TRBV7-9 and TRBJ2-3): DTGVSQNPRHKITKRGQNVTFRCDPISEHNRLYWYRQTLGQGPEFLTYFQNEAQLEKSRLLSDRFSAERPKGSFSTLEIQRTEQGDSAMYLCASSLGVDRASTDTQYFGPGTRLTVL.

The chain couples TRBV5-1 to TRBJ2-1, with D perhaps TRBD2 (6 bases). V shed 1 base and J shed 5 bases, with 10 bases lying between them. The CDR3 runs 14 residues. Per the germline V gene, CDR1 is SGHRS and CDR2 is YFSETQ. CDR3 bases: TGCGCCAGCAGCTTGATGGAGGGCAACAATGAGCAGTTCTTC. Protein sequence: CASSLMEGNNEQFF.

This chain uses TRBV7-9 with TRBJ1-2; TRBD1 agrees at 8 bases. The CDR3 is 12 amino acids. Looked up from germline, CDR1 is SEHNR and CDR2 is FQNEAQ (reference sequence). Trimming cost V 4 bases and J 9 bases; bases outside gene matches: 4. DNA for the CDR3: TGTGCCAGCAGCTCAGGGGGCAATAGCTACACCTTC. The encoded protein is CASSSGGNSYTF.

This clone was seen a handful of times. V and J are TRBV6-1 and TRBJ2-7; tentative D call: TRBD1 (6 bases). The germline V gene has CDR1 MNHNS and CDR2 SASEGT. This CDR3 contains 13 residues. V was trimmed by 8 bases and J by 1 base, leaving 12 bases between them. The CDR3 protein is CASLRDISYEQYF. The CDR3 DNA reads as TGTGCCAGCCTACGGGACATTTCCTACGAGCAGTACTTC.